This T cell receptor (beta chain) emerged from a study of T cell responses to AZD1222 COVID-19 vaccine. The CDR3 contains 13 residues. The germline V gene has CDR1 SGHVS and CDR2 FQNEAQ. The V gene end was trimmed by 1 base and the J gene end by 12 bases; junction bases not matched to a gene: 9. The count of this clone is one. Assay: immunoSEQ multiplex PCR; the TCRdb copy retains only in-frame clones and omits some. The table has roughly 120,000 clones, about 92% seen once. This clonotype originated in an adult in good health. This chain uses TRBV7-8 with TRBJ2-7, with 7 bases identical to TRBD2. Source: peripheral blood, taken on day 0 of AZD1222 vaccination. The CDR3 loop reads CASSLVPGGSSYF. In nucleotides, the CDR3 is TGTGCCAGCAGCTTAGTCCCGGGCGGGAGTTCGTACTTC. Based on the CDR3 plus reference TRBV7-8 and TRBJ2-7, the full variable domain is GAGVSQSPRYKVAKRGQDVALRCDPISGHVSLFWYQQALGQGPEFLTYFQNEAQLDKSGLPSDRFFAERPEGSVSTLKIQRTQQEDSAVYLCASSLVPGGSSYFGPGTRLTVT.